The 32 T cell receptor beta chains listed next were all sequenced from one sample in a study of blood T cell repertoires in COVID-19 (dated by TCRdb to the early 2020s). Preparation of the library involved the immunoSEQ multiplex PCR assay. TCRdb carries this immuneACCESS record with in-frame sequences only. Its versions omit some clonotypes, under half of them owing to an unresolved V gene in the studies checked, with the rest unexplained. The sample records around 190,000 clones, around 80% of which are singletons. The biggest ten clones account for approximately 7% of the sample. The specimen was peripheral blood. These receptors were obtained from a human donor in a cohort sampled during active COVID-19.

The rearrangement uses TRBV6-5 and TRBJ1-1, with D possibly TRBD1 on 6 matching bases. Trimming shortened V by 5 bases and J by 5 bases, and 18 bases separated the two germline ends. Germline CDR1 reads MNHEY; CDR2 reads SVGAGI. The CDR3 extends over 15 amino acids. DNA of the CDR3: TGTGCCAGCAGTCTGATTCCGGCCCAGGGGACTGAAGCTTTCTTT. Its translation is CASSLIPAQGTEAFF.

The chain uses TRBV18 and TRBJ1-3; D not resolved. Germline V gene data show CDR1 as KGHSH and CDR2 as LQKENI. Trimming removed 2 bases from V and 0 bases from J, with 11 bases in between. The CDR3 has 16 amino acids. The chain's CDR3 is CASSPVDISSGNTIYF. CDR3 DNA sequence: TGTGCCAGCTCACCAGTTGACATCAGCTCTGGAAACACCATATATTTT.

The chain employs TRBV11-2 and TRBJ1-1; no firm D call. The germline V gene encodes CDR1 SGHAT and CDR2 FQNNGV. The V gene lost 3 bases and the J gene lost 0 bases, with 8 bases spanning the gap. CDR3 length: 14 residues. CDR3 residues: CASSLSVMNTEAFF. As DNA, the CDR3 is TGTGCCAGCAGCTTGTCTGTTATGAACACTGAAGCTTTCTTT.

This sequence joins TRBV4-1 and TRBJ1-2; 8 bases are a match to TRBD1. V lost 4 bases to trimming and J lost 1 base; unmatched junction nucleotides: 5. CDR3 length: 15 residues. Germline lookup yields CDR1 MGHRA and CDR2 YSYEKL. Here the CDR3 DNA reads TGCGCCAGCAGCCGACCGACAGGGGATAACTATGGCTACACCTTC. Its protein is CASSRPTGDNYGYTF.

This rearrangement joins TRBV12-3 or TRBV12-4 to TRBJ2-2; D unclear. The CDR3 contains 11 residues. V was pared by 3 bases and J by 7 bases, with 3 bases between. In DNA form, the CDR3 reads TGTGCCAGCAGTTTCTTCGGGGAGCTGTTTTTT. Its translation is CASSFFGELFF.

This CDR3 is CASSSGPGRVSQPQHF. The CDR3 DNA sequence: TGTGCCAGTAGTAGTGGGCCAGGGAGGGTCAGTCAGCCCCAGCATTTT. The chain links TRBV19 to TRBJ1-5; TRBD1 might be the D (5 bases). Deletions cut 4 bases from V and 6 bases from J, with 19 bases between. Germline CDR1 LNHDA, CDR2 SQIVND (reference sequence). The CDR3 extends over 16 amino acids.

The table lists this clone with a count of one. The chain joins TRBV7-8 to TRBJ1-2; D ambiguous. This CDR3 is 14 amino acids long. With 2 bases removed from V and 4 bases from J, the gap between germline ends came to 11 bases. The germline V gene encodes CDR1 SGHVS and CDR2 FQNEAQ. The CDR3 region is CASSLRRVGYGYTF. In DNA form, the CDR3 reads TGTGCCAGCAGCTTACGGAGGGTAGGCTATGGCTACACCTTC.

This chain uses TRBV29-1 with TRBJ2-7, with TRBD1 identical over 9 bases. CDR3 size: 13 residues. Germline CDR1 SQVTM, CDR2 ANQGSEA. V trimming: 8 bases; J trimming: 2 bases; junction bases outside the gene matches: 7. The CDR3 sequence is CSIWTGEAYEQYF. The CDR3 nucleotides read TGCAGCATCTGGACAGGGGAGGCCTACGAGCAGTACTTC.

The chain links TRBV7-9 to TRBJ1-4; D not resolved. The ends were cut back, 1 base at V and 1 base at J, with 10 bases in the middle. The germline V gene has CDR1 SEHNR and CDR2 FQNEAQ (reference sequence). The length of the CDR3 is 16 residues. The CDR3 sequence: CASSLERSGTNEKLFF. The CDR3 DNA reads TGTGCCAGCAGCTTAGAACGTTCCGGAACTAATGAAAAACTGTTTTTT.

The CDR3 spells CASSLGQGGLAKLFF. CDR3 nucleotides: TGTGCCAGCAGCTTGGGACAGGGGGGTCTTGCAAAACTGTTTTTT. The rearrangement links TRBV5-6 to TRBJ1-4; 9 nucleotides line up with TRBD1. Germline loops: CDR1 SGHDT, CDR2 YYEEEE. J was trimmed by 10 bases and V by 0 bases; bases with no gene match: 7. This CDR3 has 15 residues.

This clone turned up a few times. V is TRBV5-4 and J is TRBJ1-2, with D maybe TRBD1 (5 bases). The ends were cut back, 6 bases at V and 0 bases at J, with 18 bases in the middle. In germline, CDR1 is SGHNT, CDR2 YYREEE (reference sequence). The CDR3 is 16 residues long. The CDR3 DNA reads as TGTGCCAGCAAGGGCAGGGTGGGAATTTCTAACTATGGCTACACCTTC. It encodes CASKGRVGISNYGYTF.

V usage is TRBV6-5 and J usage is TRBJ2-3; TRBD2 matches 9 bases. After removal of 2 bases from V and 2 bases from J, the junction contained 5 bases not matched to a gene. The CDR3 spans 16 residues. Germline CDR1 reads MNHEY; CDR2 reads SVGAGI. This CDR3 is CASSYGSGGNTDTQYF. Here the CDR3 DNA reads TGTGCCAGCAGTTACGGGAGCGGGGGGAACACAGATACGCAGTATTTT.

This rearrangement joins TRBV7-3 to TRBJ2-1; D not certain. CDR1 is SGHTA, CDR2 FQGTGA, per germline. V shed 2 bases and J shed 0 bases, with 11 bases lying between them. The length of the CDR3 is 16 residues. Here the CDR3 DNA reads TGTGCCAGCAGCTTAGCGGTAACCAGCTCCTACAATGAGCAGTTCTTC. Encoded protein: CASSLAVTSSYNEQFF.

The rearrangement uses TRBV6-2 or TRBV6-3 and TRBJ1-6, with D hard to call. Trimming removed 6 bases from V and 8 bases from J, with 11 bases in between. Germline CDR1 and CDR2: MNHEY and SVGEGT. There are 13 residues in the CDR3. DNA for the CDR3: TGTGCCAGCAGCCACGTCCCGGATTCACCCCTCCACTTT. Translation gives CASSHVPDSPLHF.

The chain uses TRBV7-2 and TRBJ1-2; possibly TRBD1 for D (6 bases). Trimming removed 3 bases at V and 7 bases at J, with 18 bases between. Germline V gene lookup returns CDR1 SGHTA and CDR2 FQGNSA. This CDR3 has 15 amino acids. CDR3 coding DNA: TGTGCCAGCAGCTTTGGTGGGGACAAATGGGGTGGCTACACCTTC. Residues: CASSFGGDKWGGYTF.

CDR3 loop: CACGLDSDSNQPQHF. In DNA, the CDR3 is TGTGCCTGCGGGCTGGACAGTGATAGCAATCAGCCCCAGCATTTT. The chain combines TRBV6-5 with TRBJ1-5, with a tentative D call TRBD1 (6 bases). The CDR3 runs to 15 residues. Germline CDR1 is MNHEY and CDR2 is SVGAGI. V lost 11 bases, J lost 0 bases, and 17 bases lay in between.

The V call is TRBV9, the J call TRBJ2-7, with TRBD1 as a possible D gene (5 bases). The V gene's germline CDR1 is SGDLS and CDR2 YYNGEE. V was clipped by 4 bases and J by 5 bases, with 22 bases between them. The CDR3 is 16 amino acids. The CDR3 protein is CASSPRVGPTVDEQYF. The CDR3 DNA follows: TGTGCCAGCAGCCCTCGTGTGGGGCCCACGGTGGACGAGCAGTACTTC. The full variable domain, its missing parts supplied by reference TRBV9 and TRBJ2-7, is DSGVTQTPKHLITATGQRVTLRCSPRSGDLSVYWYQQSLDQGLQFLIQYYNGEERAKGNILERFSAQQFPDLHSELNLSSLELGDSALYFCASSPRVGPTVDEQYFGPGTRLTVT.

The chain has TRBV7-6 and TRBJ2-5; D unclear. Trimming pared 2 bases from V and 2 bases from J, leaving 9 bases between. The CDR3 is 14 amino acids. Germline V gives CDR1 SGHVS, CDR2 FNYEAQ. The CDR3, as DNA: TGTGCCAGCAGCTTACAACAGTTTCAAGAGACCCAGTACTTC. It specifies CASSLQQFQETQYF. The full variable domain, completed using reference TRBV7-6 and TRBJ2-5, is GAGVSQSPRYKVTKRGQDVALRCDPISGHVSLYWYRQALGQGPEFLTYFNYEAQQDKSGLPNDRFSAERPEGSISTLTIQRTEQRDSAMYRCASSLQQFQETQYFGPGTRLLVL.

This chain links TRBV13 with TRBJ1-1; 7 positions match TRBD1. Germline loops: CDR1 PRHDT, CDR2 FYEKMQ (reference sequence). J gave up 1 base and V 5 bases, and 16 bases lay outside the gene matches. CDR3 length: 18 amino acids. The CDR3 is CASSPTWDRFPRNTEAFF. The CDR3 nucleotides read TGTGCCAGCAGCCCAACCTGGGACAGATTCCCGCGGAACACTGAAGCTTTCTTT.

In its sample, this clone was seen a few times. This chain uses TRBV6-5 with TRBJ1-6; the D is unclear. The V end lost 0 bases, the J end lost 8 bases, and 8 bases lay between the germline ends. From germline, CDR1 is MNHEY and CDR2 SVGAGI. The CDR3 length is 14 residues. CDR3: CASSYSSGDSPLHF. CDR3 DNA sequence: TGTGCCAGCAGTTACTCTTCAGGTGATTCACCCCTCCACTTT.

The rearrangement joins TRBV7-2 to TRBJ2-3; a possible D gene is TRBD1 (6 bases). Trimming took off 1 base at V and 1 base at J, with 9 bases between the two ends. Germline CDR1 SGHTA, CDR2 FQGNSA. CDR3 length: 15 residues. The CDR3 region is CASSLGGGGTDTQYF. CDR3 sequence (DNA): TGTGCCAGCAGCTTAGGTGGGGGCGGCACAGATACGCAGTATTTT.

The genes are TRBV15 and TRBJ2-5, with D unclear. Trimming removed 6 bases from V and 1 base from J, with 9 bases in between. Germline V gene data show CDR1 as LNHNV and CDR2 as YYDKDF (reference sequence). The CDR3 has 13 residues. The CDR3 nucleotides are TGTGCCACCAGGGAGCTATCCCAAGAGACCCAGTACTTC. Translating it yields CATRELSQETQYF.

The chain links TRBV6-6 to TRBJ1-5, with D possibly being TRBD1 (5 bases). Per the germline V gene, CDR1 is MNHNY and CDR2 is SVGAGI (reference sequence). The CDR3 contains 14 residues. V was cut by 4 bases and J by 1 base, with 8 bases left in between. The DNA of the CDR3 is TGTGCCAGCAGTTTCCGGGGGAGCAATCAGCCCCAGCATTTT. It is translated as CASSFRGSNQPQHF.

This clone has a single count. This chain links TRBV19 with TRBJ1-3; D is unclear. V was pared by 0 bases and J by 0 bases, with 6 bases between. Looked up from germline, CDR1 is LNHDA and CDR2 is SQIVND (reference sequence). The CDR3 runs 15 residues. In nucleotides, the CDR3 is TGTGCCAGTAGTATAGACAGAAACTCTGGAAACACCATATATTTT. It yields the protein CASSIDRNSGNTIYF.

The J gene is TRBJ1-1, the V gene TRBV9, with D possibly matching TRBD1 (6 bases). Germline assignment: CDR1 SGDLS and CDR2 YYNGEE. The CDR3 is 16 amino acids. V gave up 4 bases and J gave up 0 bases, with 16 bases separating them. Here the CDR3 DNA reads TGTGCCAGCAGCTTCCTCAGACAGGCCCTGAACACTGAAGCTTTCTTT. Translating gives CASSFLRQALNTEAFF. Filled out from reference TRBV9 and TRBJ1-1, the complete variable domain reads DSGVTQTPKHLITATGQRVTLRCSPRSGDLSVYWYQQSLDQGLQFLIQYYNGEERAKGNILERFSAQQFPDLHSELNLSSLELGDSALYFCASSFLRQALNTEAFFGQGTRLTVV.

The chain couples TRBV30 to TRBJ1-5; no clear D. This CDR3 has 13 amino acids. Trimming removed 3 bases from V and 5 bases from J, with 11 bases in between. The germline gives CDR1 GTSNPN, CDR2 SVGIG (reference sequence). The CDR3 sequence is CAWSPGRYQPQHF. For the CDR3, the DNA is TGTGCCTGGAGCCCCGGGAGGTATCAGCCCCAGCATTTT.

This clone was seen more than once but under ten times. The CDR3 sequence is CASSLTDEYNSPLHF. DNA of the CDR3: TGCGCCAGCAGCTTGACAGATGAATATAATTCACCCCTCCACTTT. V and J are TRBV5-1 and TRBJ1-6; D remains ambiguous. V was pared by 1 base and J by 4 bases, with 9 bases between. There are 15 residues in the CDR3. Germline CDR1 is SGHRS and CDR2 is YFSETQ. Combining the CDR3 with reference TRBV5-1 and TRBJ1-6 gives the whole variable domain KAGVTQTPRYLIKTRGQQVTLSCSPISGHRSVSWYQQTPGQGLQFLFEYFSETQRNKGNFPGRFSGRQFSNSRSEMNVSTLELGDSALYLCASSLTDEYNSPLHFGNGTRLTVT.

The gene calls are TRBV7-9 and TRBJ1-2; the D gene is possibly TRBD1 (5 bases). The V gene's germline CDR1 is SEHNR and CDR2 FQNEAQ (reference sequence). Trimming left V 5 bases short and J 5 bases short, with 12 bases between. This CDR3 comprises 13 residues. CDR3 region: CASSQPTEYGYTF. The DNA for the CDR3 is TGTGCCAGCAGCCAACCGACAGAGTATGGCTACACCTTC. Complete variable domain (other parts from reference TRBV7-9 and TRBJ1-2): DTGVSQNPRHKITKRGQNVTFRCDPISEHNRLYWYRQTLGQGPEFLTYFQNEAQLEKSRLLSDRFSAERPKGSFSTLEIQRTEQGDSAMYLCASSQPTEYGYTFGSGTRLTVV.

This clone has a handful of counts. The sample contains more than one DNA sequence encoding this CDR3. The chain employs TRBV6-5 and TRBJ1-1; the D gene is possibly TRBD1 (6 bases). CDR3 length: 13 amino acids. From germline, CDR1 is MNHEY and CDR2 SVGAGI. Trimming removed 5 bases at V and 1 base at J, with 8 bases between. The chain's CDR3 is CASSRGQNTEAFF. DNA for the CDR3: TGTGCCAGCAGTAGGGGACAGAACACTGAAGCTTTCTTT.

The chain uses TRBV20-1 and TRBJ2-3, with D possibly being TRBD1 or TRBD2 (6 bases each). The germline V and J ends were trimmed by 3 bases and 6 bases, with 16 bases remaining between them. The CDR3 sequence is 14 residues long. Germline CDR1 DFQATT, CDR2 SNEGSKA (reference sequence). The CDR3 DNA reads TGCAGTGCTAGTGGGGGGCGGTACGGCGATACGCAGTATTTT. This encodes CSASGGRYGDTQYF.

V and J are TRBV4-1 and TRBJ1-3, with TRBD1 matching over 8 bases. Germline V gene sequence: CDR1 MGHRA, CDR2 YSYEKL. V trimming: 4 bases; J trimming: 0 bases; junction bases outside the gene matches: 2. CDR3 length: 15 amino acids. The CDR3 DNA sequence: TGCGCCAGCAGCCTTACAGGGGGCTCTGGAAACACCATATATTTT. Its translation: CASSLTGGSGNTIYF.

V and J are TRBV5-1 and TRBJ2-3; D perhaps matches TRBD1 (5 bases). With 0 bases removed from V and 5 bases from J, the gap between germline ends came to 16 bases. The germline CDR1 and CDR2 sequences are SGHRS and YFSETQ. The CDR3 length is 16 residues. This CDR3 reads CASSLVPEYRGDTQYF. In nucleotides, the CDR3 is TGCGCCAGCAGCTTGGTTCCCGAGTATAGGGGAGATACGCAGTATTTT. Full variable domain (outside the CDR3, taken from reference TRBV5-1 and TRBJ2-3): KAGVTQTPRYLIKTRGQQVTLSCSPISGHRSVSWYQQTPGQGLQFLFEYFSETQRNKGNFPGRFSGRQFSNSRSEMNVSTLELGDSALYLCASSLVPEYRGDTQYFGPGTRLTVL.